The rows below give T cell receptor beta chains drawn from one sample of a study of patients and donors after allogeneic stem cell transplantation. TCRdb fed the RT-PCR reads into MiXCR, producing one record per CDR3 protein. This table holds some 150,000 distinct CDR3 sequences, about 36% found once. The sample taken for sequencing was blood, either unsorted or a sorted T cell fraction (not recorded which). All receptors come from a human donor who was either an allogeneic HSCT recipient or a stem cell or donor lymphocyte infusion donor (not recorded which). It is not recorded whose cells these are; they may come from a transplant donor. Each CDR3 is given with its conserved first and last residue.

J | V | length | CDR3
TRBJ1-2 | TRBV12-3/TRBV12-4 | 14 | CASRPGLGLYGYTF
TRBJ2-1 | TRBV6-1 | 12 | CASSVSWNEQFF
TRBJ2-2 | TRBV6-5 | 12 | CASSRQGAGLFF
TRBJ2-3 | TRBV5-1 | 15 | CASSLGVTAQDTQYF
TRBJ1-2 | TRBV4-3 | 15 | CASSQDRGQHYGYTF
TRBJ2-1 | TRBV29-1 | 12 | CSVATAYNEQFF
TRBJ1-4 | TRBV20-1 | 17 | CSARDLPPTGEGEKLFF
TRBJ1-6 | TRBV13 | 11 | CASSLQGPLHF
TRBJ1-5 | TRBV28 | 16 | CASSGPLGQGNQPQHF
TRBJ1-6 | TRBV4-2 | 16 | CASSQDSRTGNSPLHF
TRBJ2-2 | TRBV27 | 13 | CASSPSGIGELFF
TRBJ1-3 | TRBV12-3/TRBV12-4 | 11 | CAQGVGNTIYF
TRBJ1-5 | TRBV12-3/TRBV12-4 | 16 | CASGDGGRNSNQPQHF
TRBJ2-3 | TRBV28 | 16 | CASSFPSGTSTDTQYF
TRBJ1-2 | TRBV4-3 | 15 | CASSRGDRGYYGYTF
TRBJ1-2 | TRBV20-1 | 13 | CSARDTLNYGYTF
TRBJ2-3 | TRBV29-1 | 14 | CSAYGDRDTDTQYF
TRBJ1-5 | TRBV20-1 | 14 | CSARLEISNQPQHF
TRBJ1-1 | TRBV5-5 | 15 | CASSLGGAEGTEAFF
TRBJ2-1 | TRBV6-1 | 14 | CASTGQQGYNEQFF
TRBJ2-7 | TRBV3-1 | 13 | CASSPGQTYEQYF
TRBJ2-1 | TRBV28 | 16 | CASSLTQRWADNEQFF
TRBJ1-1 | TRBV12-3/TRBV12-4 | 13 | CASSRTANTEAFF
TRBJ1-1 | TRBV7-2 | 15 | CASSLAGVMNTEAFF
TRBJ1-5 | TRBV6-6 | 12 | CASDREGQPQHF
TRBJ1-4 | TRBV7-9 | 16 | CASSYGTKTTNEKLFF
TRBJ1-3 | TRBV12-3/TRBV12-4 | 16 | CASSPGGFYSGNTIYF
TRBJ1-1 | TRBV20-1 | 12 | CSARERQVEAFF
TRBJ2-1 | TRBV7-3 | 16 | CASSFHPRTSNNEQFF
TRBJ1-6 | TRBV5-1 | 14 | CASSLATRYSPLHF
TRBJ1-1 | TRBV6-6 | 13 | CASKVTMNTEAFF
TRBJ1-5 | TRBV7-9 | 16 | CASSLVGTGWGQPQHF
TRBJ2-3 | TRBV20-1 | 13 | CSASWGGTDTQYF
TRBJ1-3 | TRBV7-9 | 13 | CASTLRDRYTIYF
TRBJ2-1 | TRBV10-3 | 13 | CAIRAGDIDEQFF
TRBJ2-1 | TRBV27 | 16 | CASSLTSGSQYNEQFF
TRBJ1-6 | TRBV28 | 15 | CATLLTGLYNSPLHF
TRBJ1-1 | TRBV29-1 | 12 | CSVDPLNTEAFF
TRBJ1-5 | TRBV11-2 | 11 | CASSLRQSQHF
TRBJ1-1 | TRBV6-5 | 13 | CASSYSRGLGAFF
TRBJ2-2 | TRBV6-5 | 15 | CVSSYSTGEVGELFF